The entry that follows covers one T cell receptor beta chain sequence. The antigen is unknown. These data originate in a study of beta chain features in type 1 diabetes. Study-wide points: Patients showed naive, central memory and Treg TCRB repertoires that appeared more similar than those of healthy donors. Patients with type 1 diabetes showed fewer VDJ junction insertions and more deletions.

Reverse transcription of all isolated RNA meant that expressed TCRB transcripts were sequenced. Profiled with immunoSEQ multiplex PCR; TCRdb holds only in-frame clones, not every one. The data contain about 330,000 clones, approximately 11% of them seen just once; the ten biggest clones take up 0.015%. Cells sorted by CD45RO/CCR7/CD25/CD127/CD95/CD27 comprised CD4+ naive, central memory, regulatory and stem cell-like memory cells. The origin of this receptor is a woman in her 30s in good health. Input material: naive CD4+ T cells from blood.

DNA of the CDR3: TGTGCCAGCAGCTCCCAGGGCCTAGCGGGAGCCGAGCAGTACTTC. Amino acid sequence: CASSSQGLAGAEQYF. The genes are TRBV5-4 and TRBJ2-5; TRBD2 matches at 10 bases. The J call is in doubt because the DNA end fits TRBJ2-7 better. This CDR3 is 15 amino acids long. Germline V gene lookup returns CDR1 SGHNT and CDR2 YYREEE (reference sequence).